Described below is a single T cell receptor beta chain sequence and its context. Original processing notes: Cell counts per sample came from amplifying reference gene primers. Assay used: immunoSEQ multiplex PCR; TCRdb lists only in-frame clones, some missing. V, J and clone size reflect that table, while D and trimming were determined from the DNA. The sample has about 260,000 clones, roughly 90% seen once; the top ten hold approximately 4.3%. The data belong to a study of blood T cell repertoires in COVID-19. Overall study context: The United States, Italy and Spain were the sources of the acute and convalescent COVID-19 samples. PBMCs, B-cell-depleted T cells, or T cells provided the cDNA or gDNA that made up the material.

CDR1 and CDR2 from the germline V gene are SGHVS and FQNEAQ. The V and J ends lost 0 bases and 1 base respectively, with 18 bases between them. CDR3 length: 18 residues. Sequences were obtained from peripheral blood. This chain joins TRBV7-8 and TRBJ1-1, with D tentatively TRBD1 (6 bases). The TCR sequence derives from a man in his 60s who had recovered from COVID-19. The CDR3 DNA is TGTGCCAGCAGCTTAGCCGGACAGCAGTACCTAACGAACACTGAAGCTTTCTTT. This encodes CASSLAGQQYLTNTEAFF. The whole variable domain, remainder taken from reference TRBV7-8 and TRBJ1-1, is GAGVSQSPRYKVAKRGQDVALRCDPISGHVSLFWYQQALGQGPEFLTYFQNEAQLDKSGLPSDRFFAERPEGSVSTLKIQRTQQEDSAVYLCASSLAGQQYLTNTEAFFGQGTRLTVV.